This record looks at one TCR beta chain sequence and its context. This receptor's antigen is unknown. Per-nucleotide qualities are absent, and no much larger clonotype sits a single base away. A single peripheral blood draw of around 0.11 L on average was collected from each donor into heparinised tubes. Naive, central memory, regulatory and stem cell-like memory CD4+ T cells were sorted on a BD FACSAria II using a panel including CD45RO, CCR7, CD25, CD127, CD95 and CD27. Purity was above 95% for every sorted population. PBMCs were separated immediately by Lymphoprep density gradient centrifugation and were stained directly, without being cultured. So that batch effects would be minimized, each experiment stained and sorted samples in pairs, pairing one healthy donor with one patient. This entry belongs to a study of beta chain features in type 1 diabetes (dated by TCRdb to 2017 to 2018). Concerning the study at large: Patients and healthy donors did not differ in mean age, gender distribution, total cell number or subset yield. Across all samples, approximately 100 million sorted cells were examined, and cell number per subset correlated strongly with RNA yield. In the study, TCRB repertoires of sorted circulating CD4+ T cell subsets from recently diagnosed type 1 diabetes patients were compared with those of matched healthy donors. Whereas all 30 or so donors provided naive and central memory subsets, regulatory and stem cell-like memory subsets were isolated from just 8 patients and about 8 healthy donors. The study at large found these results: PCR may preferentially amplify shorter templates, but because patient and control samples were amplified and corrected together, any resulting skew would affect both groups equally. The naive, central memory and regulatory TCRB repertoires appeared to resemble one another more closely among patients than among healthy donors. HLA sub-analyses involved small numbers of individuals, so any influence of HLA type on TCRB rearrangement remained unresolved. Because cDNA was sequenced instead of genomic DNA, activated cells with high expression could be over-represented, although the groups did not differ in activation or CD3 levels. In all four CD4+ subsets, TCRB CDR3 length was moderately but significantly shorter in type 1 diabetes patients. At VDJ recombination sites, patients with type 1 diabetes made fewer insertions and deleted more nucleotides, a pattern implying thymic rearrangement abnormalities.

The High Capacity cDNA Reverse Transcription Kit was used to reverse transcribe all of the isolated RNA, meaning that expressed TCRB transcripts were what got sequenced. Naive, central memory and regulatory T cell samples underwent deep immunoSEQ sequencing, averaging about 3.57 million total reads per sample. After sorted cells were lysed in RLT buffer, RNA was extracted with DNase-treated RNeasy Micro or Mini kits, with the choice depending on cell number. Each cell subset was processed on its own to prevent cross-contamination, while patient and healthy donor samples were processed together. TCRB sequences were amplified from cDNA with the immunoSEQ multiplex PCR, producing 87-bp fragments spanning the CDR3 region. Sequencing of the amplicons was performed on the Illumina HiSeq platform. Per the authors' processing: PCR bias was computationally corrected using synthetic template baselines, reads within Hamming distance 2 were collapsed, and singletons that could not be merged were discarded. Reads were aligned to IMGT to assign V, D and J genes, CDR3 length, and insertions or deletions at six rearrangement sites. Within each subset, clonotype counts were normalized to sorted cell number, after which true diversity and Gini coefficients were computed with the tcR R package. The overlap coefficient, calculated on TCRB nucleotide sequences, was used to measure repertoire sharing. Out-of-frame TCRB sequences from naive cells were analyzed as a proxy for the pre-selection repertoire. The table comes from immuneACCESS by way of TCRdb, which keeps in-frame sequences with V and J called. Part of the clones is missing from these tables; in studies checked, under half for an unresolved V gene and the rest for unknown reasons. That table supplies the V and J calls and clone size; D and trimming were determined from the DNA. This sample is represented by under 400,000 clones; roughly a fifth of them were singletons. The ten largest clones represent under 0.05% of the sample.

The sequence derives from a woman between 18 and 29 years old in good health. Sequences were obtained from naive CD4+ T cells from blood. Interpreted using the paper, the cell subset or site label stands for: true naive CD4+ T cells.

The CDR3 corresponds to CASSLRRGTYEQYF. The sequenced DNA: TGTGCCAGCAGCTTAAGGCGGGGAACCTACGAGCAGTACTTC. The chain joins TRBV7-2 to TRBJ2-7; a tentative D match to TRBD2 spans 6 bases. Reading the germline V gene gives CDR1 SGHTA and CDR2 FQGNSA. The CDR3 starts with the cysteine, ends with the phenylalanine, and has 14 residues. Only the CDR3 region is kept as DNA, spanning 42 bases read in frame from base 1. Deletion took 2 bases off V and 2 bases off J, with a span of 10 bases between the germline ends.